This TCR beta chain was sequenced during a study of T cells in Graves' hyperthyroidism and ophthalmopathy (dated 2019 in TCRdb). For the study in its entirety: Peripheral blood was collected at initial diagnosis, before any treatment. To identify distinguishing TCR V-J signatures, a discovery cohort of around 100 patients was used, comprising under 45 with Graves' ophthalmopathy and around 60 with stable Graves' hyperthyroidism. An independent validation cohort of 18 to 20 hyperthyroidism patients and some 15 patients who later progressed to ophthalmopathy tested prospective prediction of ophthalmopathy. The 75 to 100 discovery patients were randomly split 7:3 into training and test sets. In six Graves' hyperthyroidism patients, the study also compared T-cell repertoires from thyroid tissue with T-cell repertoires from blood. Once sampling was done, hyperthyroidism patients were given methimazole at a starting dose of 30 mg daily, whereas ophthalmopathy patients were given high-dose intravenous methylprednisolone. According to the paper, TCR Vbeta CDR3 sequencing was carried out on roughly 130 peripheral blood samples, which came from approximately 43 ophthalmopathy, approximately 72 hyperthyroidism and roughly 17 progressor patients.

The table lists this clonotype with a count of one. The target of this receptor is not known. No base quality information exists; no much larger clone differs at one position. One read gives only weak evidence. What the work shows at the level of the full study, not this receptor alone: A 13 V-J signature model separated ophthalmopathy from stable hyperthyroidism, with roughly 88% sensitivity and roughly 81% specificity in cross-validation and 80%/75% in testing. No statistical method was used to set the sample size in advance, and investigators knew the group allocation. In validation, the model predicted progression to ophthalmopathy a median of approximately 6.3 months before onset, with 70% to 71% sensitivity and roughly 79% specificity. Most expanded thyroid clonotypes (frequency above 0.001) were also detected in blood, suggesting blood repertoires may reflect thyroid immune responses.

The TCR beta CDR3 regions were amplified from RNA transcripts. The first round of RT-PCR for the TCR CDR3 was performed with the HTBI primer set and the Qiagen OneStep RT-PCR kit. Libraries were constructed in a second round of multiplex PCR, after which size selection and purification were performed. Sequencing of the libraries was done on an Illumina HiSeq2000 using paired-end 100 bp reads. Per the authors' processing: Raw data were processed with SOAPnuke, discarding reads with adapters, uncalled bases, mean Phred below 15, or no exact constant-primer or identifier match. High-quality paired reads were merged using COPE v1.2.5, and each unique nucleotide sequence was defined as a clonotype. MiTCR v1.1 was used to align clonotypes to the IMGT TRBV, TRBD and TRBJ reference segments. The analysis included only V-J combinations with a frequency above 0.0001, which together covered roughly 99% of the repertoires. The TCS score was defined as F50 (clonal expansion) divided by E x V (chaos), with BLOSUM62-based TCRdist calculated between CDR3 peptides within each V-J. Welch's t-statistics and random forest reduced several hundred V-J features to 13, which were used in a naive Bayes classifier (R e1071). The public sequencing data were trimmed at Q25 with fastp and processed into clonotypes with MiXCR by TCRdb, which kept only in-frame beta chains. Each entry is one CDR3 protein sequence, shown with its most common DNA and genes. The authors' filters were not applied to this entry. In this sample the table shows about 600,000 distinct CDR3 sequences, 15% to 20% of which occur a single time. The ten top clones hold less than 3.5% of the sample.

In the ophthalmopathy patients, disease was moderately to severely active, with a Clinical Activity Score of 3 or more, a NOSPECS grade of 4 or more, and a duration of less than 3 months. Exclusion was applied to patients with uncontrolled infections, other autoimmune diseases, pregnancy or lactation. Diagnoses were based on clinical symptoms, serum thyroxine and TRAb, thyroid ultrasound and orbital computed tomography. PBMCs were separated from over 9 ml of fresh peripheral blood using Ficoll-Paque density gradient centrifugation. Total RNA was extracted using Trizol reagent, and RNA quality was assessed on an Agilent 2100 Bioanalyzer. CDR1 is given as SEHNR and CDR2 as FQNEAQ, both from the germline V gene (reference sequence). The CDR3 sequence holds 14 residues, the cysteine and phenylalanine included. Only CDR3 DNA is held: 42 bases, read in frame from base 1. V is clipped by 7 bases and J by 2 bases, and the sequence between their germline boundaries is 14 bases long.

Rearrangement joined TRBV7-9 to TRBJ2-5; the D gene is perhaps TRBD2, on 7 matching bases. The specimen sequenced was blood. The source is a woman between 35 and 50 years old with Graves' ophthalmopathy. The nucleotides are TGTGCCAGCACCACGGGGGGCGTACAAGAGACCCAGTACTTC. Its protein is CASTTGGVQETQYF.